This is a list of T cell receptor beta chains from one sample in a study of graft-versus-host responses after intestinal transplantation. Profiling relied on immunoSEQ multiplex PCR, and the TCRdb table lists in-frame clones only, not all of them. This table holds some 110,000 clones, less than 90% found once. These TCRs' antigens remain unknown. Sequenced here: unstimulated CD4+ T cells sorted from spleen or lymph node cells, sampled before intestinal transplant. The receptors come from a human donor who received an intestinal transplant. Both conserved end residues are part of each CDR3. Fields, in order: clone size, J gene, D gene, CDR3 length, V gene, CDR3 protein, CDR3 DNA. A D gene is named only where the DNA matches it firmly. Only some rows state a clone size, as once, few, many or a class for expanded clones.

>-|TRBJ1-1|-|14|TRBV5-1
CASSPNPTNTEAFF
TGCGCCAGCAGCCCGAACCCGACGAACACTGAAGCTTTCTTT
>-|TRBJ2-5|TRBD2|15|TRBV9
CASSVAPSGGQTQYF
TGTGCCAGCAGCGTAGCGCCCAGCGGGGGACAGACCCAGTACTTC
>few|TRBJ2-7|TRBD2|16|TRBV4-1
CASSRLTSGRAYEQYF
TGCGCCAGCAGCCGGCTGACTAGCGGGAGGGCCTACGAGCAGTACTTC
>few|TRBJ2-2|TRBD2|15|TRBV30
CAWRGAGGGTGELFF
TGTGCCTGGCGGGGGGCGGGAGGGGGCACCGGGGAGCTGTTTTTT
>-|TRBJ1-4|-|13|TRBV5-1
CASSFRGNEKLFF
TGCGCCAGCAGCTTCAGGGGTAATGAAAAACTGTTTTTT
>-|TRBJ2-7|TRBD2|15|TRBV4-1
CASSHGTSGIGEQYF
TGCGCCAGCAGCCACGGGACTAGCGGGATAGGCGAGCAGTACTTC
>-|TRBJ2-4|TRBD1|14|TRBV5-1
CASSWGQKRDIQYF
TGCGCCAGCAGCTGGGGACAGAAACGCGACATTCAGTACTTC
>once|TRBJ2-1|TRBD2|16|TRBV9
CASSSPLAGSYNEQFF
TGTGCCAGCAGCTCTCCCTTAGCGGGGAGCTACAATGAGCAGTTCTTC
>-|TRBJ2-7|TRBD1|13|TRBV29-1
CSVDPGQSYEQYF
TGCAGCGTTGATCCGGGACAGTCCTACGAGCAGTACTTC
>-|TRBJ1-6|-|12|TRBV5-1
CASSPNNSPLHF
TGCGCCAGCAGCCCTAATAATTCACCCCTCCACTTT
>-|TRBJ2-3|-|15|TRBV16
CASSQSTSWADTQYF
TGTGCCAGCAGCCAATCGACTAGTTGGGCAGATACGCAGTATTTT
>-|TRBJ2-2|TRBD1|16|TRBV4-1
CASSQDGRGYSGELFF
TGCGCCAGCAGCCAAGATGGCAGGGGGTATTCCGGGGAGCTGTTTTTT
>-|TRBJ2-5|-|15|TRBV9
CASGTSPGVQETQYF
TGTGCCAGCGGCACCTCCCCGGGGGTCCAAGAGACCCAGTACTTC
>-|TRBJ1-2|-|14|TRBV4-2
CASSQDNIRNGYTF
TGTGCCAGCAGCCAAGATAATATAAGGAATGGCTACACCTTC
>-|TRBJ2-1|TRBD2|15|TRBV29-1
CSVRTGTSGSGEQFF
TGCAGCGTGAGAACCGGGACTAGCGGGAGTGGGGAGCAGTTCTTC
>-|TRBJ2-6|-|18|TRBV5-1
CASSLGDSPRSGANVLTF
TGCGCCAGCAGCTTGGGAGACAGCCCACGCTCTGGGGCCAACGTCCTGACTTTC
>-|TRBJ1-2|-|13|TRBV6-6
CASRSRRDYGYTF
TGTGCCAGCAGATCCCGGAGGGACTATGGCTACACCTTC
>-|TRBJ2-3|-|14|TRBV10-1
CASRFSPGTDTQYF
TGCGCCAGCAGATTTAGCCCGGGCACAGATACGCAGTATTTT
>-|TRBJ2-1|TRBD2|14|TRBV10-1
CASSSGSPPIEQFF
TGCGCCAGCAGTAGCGGGAGCCCCCCAATCGAGCAGTTCTTC
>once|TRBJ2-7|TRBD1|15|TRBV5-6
CASSPRWDRPYEQYF
TGTGCCAGCAGCCCGAGATGGGACAGGCCGTACGAGCAGTACTTC
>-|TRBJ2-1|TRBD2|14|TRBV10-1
CASSSGNGRNEQFF
TGCGCCAGCAGCAGCGGGAACGGGAGGAATGAGCAGTTCTTC
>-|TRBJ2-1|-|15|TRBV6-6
CASSSWDGRYNEQFF
TGTGCCAGCAGTTCCTGGGACGGACGATACAATGAGCAGTTCTTC
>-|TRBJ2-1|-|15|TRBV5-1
CASSLPLTDTNEQFF
TGCGCCAGCTCGCTTCCGTTGACGGATACCAATGAGCAGTTCTTC
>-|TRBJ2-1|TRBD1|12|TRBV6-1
CASRDRVLGPFF
TGTGCCAGCAGGGACAGGGTCCTGGGTCCGTTCTTC
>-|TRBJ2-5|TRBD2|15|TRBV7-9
CASSLGVAGQETQYF
TGTGCCAGCAGCTTAGGGGTAGCGGGCCAAGAGACCCAGTACTTC
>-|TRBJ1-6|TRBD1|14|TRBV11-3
CASSFRDRESPLHF
TGTGCCAGCAGCTTCCGGGACAGGGAATCACCCCTCCACTTT
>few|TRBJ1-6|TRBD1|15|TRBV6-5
CASSSAGTGNSPLHF
TGTGCCAGCAGTTCCGCCGGGACAGGGAATTCACCCCTCCACTTT
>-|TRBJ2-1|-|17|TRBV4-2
CASSRTLNSGSYNEQFF
TGTGCCAGCAGCCGAACTCTCAATAGCGGCTCCTACAATGAGCAGTTCTTC
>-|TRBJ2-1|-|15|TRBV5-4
CASSSTGQSYNEQFF
TGTGCCAGCAGCTCCACTGGGCAGTCCTACAATGAGCAGTTCTTC
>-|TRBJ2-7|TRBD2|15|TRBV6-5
CASSQSGGNSYEQYF
TGTGCCAGCAGTCAAAGCGGGGGCAACTCCTACGAGCAGTACTTC
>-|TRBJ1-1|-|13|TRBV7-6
CASSLTGNTEAFF
TGTGCCAGCAGCTTAACAGGGAACACTGAAGCTTTCTTT
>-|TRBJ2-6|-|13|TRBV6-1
CASRVSGANVLTF
TGTGCCAGCAGGGTCTCTGGGGCCAACGTCCTGACTTTC
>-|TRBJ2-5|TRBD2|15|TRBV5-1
CASSSTRGVQETQYF
TGCGCCAGCAGTTCTACGCGGGGGGTCCAAGAGACCCAGTACTTC
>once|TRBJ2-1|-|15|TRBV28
CASSSTGQVEGEQFF
TGTGCCAGCAGTTCCACCGGACAGGTGGAGGGGGAGCAGTTCTTC
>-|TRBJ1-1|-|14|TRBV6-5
CASGRHGGNTEAFF
TGTGCCAGCGGGAGACATGGCGGCAACACTGAAGCTTTCTTT
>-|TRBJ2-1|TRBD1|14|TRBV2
CASIGTGGGNEQFF
TGTGCCAGCATTGGGACAGGGGGCGGGAATGAGCAGTTCTTC
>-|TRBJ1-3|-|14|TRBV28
CASNLPGAGNTIYF
TGTGCCAGCAACTTACCAGGGGCTGGAAACACCATATATTTT
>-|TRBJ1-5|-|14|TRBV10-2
CASSESNVNQPQHF
TGCGCCAGCAGTGAGTCGAACGTCAATCAGCCCCAGCATTTT
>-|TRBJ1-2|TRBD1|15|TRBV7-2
CASSITATGGYGYTF
TGTGCCAGCAGCATCACAGCGACAGGGGGGTATGGCTACACCTTC
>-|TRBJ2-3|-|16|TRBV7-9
CASSLGQSSGTDTQYF
TGTGCCAGCAGCCTGGGACAATCGTCTGGCACAGATACGCAGTATTTT
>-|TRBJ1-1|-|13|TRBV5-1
CASRAGRNTEAFF
TGCGCCAGCAGAGCCGGGAGGAACACTGAAGCTTTCTTT
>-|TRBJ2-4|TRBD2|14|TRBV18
CASSPGTSGNIQYF
TGTGCCAGCTCACCAGGGACTAGCGGAAACATTCAGTACTTC
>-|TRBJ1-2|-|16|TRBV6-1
CASSVAGLGTHYGYTF
TGTGCCAGCAGTGTGGCAGGGCTGGGTACGCACTATGGCTACACCTTC
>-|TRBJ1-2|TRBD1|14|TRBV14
CASSQDTGTVGYTF
TGTGCCAGCAGCCAAGACACCGGGACAGTTGGCTACACCTTC
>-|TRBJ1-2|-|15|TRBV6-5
CASSQIATGHYGYTF
TGTGCCAGCAGTCAGATCGCTACAGGGCACTATGGCTACACCTTC
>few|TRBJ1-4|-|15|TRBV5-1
CASSLGGYTNEKLFF
TGCGCCAGCAGCTTGGGAGGGTACACTAATGAAAAACTGTTTTTT
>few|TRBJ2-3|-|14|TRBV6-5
CASRGDLGTDTQYF
TGTGCCAGCAGAGGGGATTTAGGCACAGATACGCAGTATTTT
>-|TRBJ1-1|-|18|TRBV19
CASSIVLGYGTGWTEAFF
TGTGCCAGTAGTATAGTTCTGGGATATGGAACGGGATGGACTGAAGCTTTCTTT
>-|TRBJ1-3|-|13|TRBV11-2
CASSLDIENTIYF
TGTGCCAGCAGCCTGGACATCGAAAACACCATATATTTT
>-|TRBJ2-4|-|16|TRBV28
CASSFWSLLAKNIQYF
TGTGCCAGCAGTTTTTGGAGTCTCCTAGCCAAAAACATTCAGTACTTC